This TCR beta chain stems from a study of CD8 T cells in ankylosing spondylitis. This clonotype has only a few counts. Its antigen is not identified. Broader study findings: Researchers reportedly found disease-linked clones significantly enriched in matched ankylosing spondylitis synovial fluid. Apparently characteristic of ankylosing spondylitis blood was a TCR beta motif (eight highly homologous variants).

The CDR3 is made up of 12 amino acids. Germline assignment: CDR1 SEHNR and CDR2 FQNEAQ (reference sequence). The V and J ends lost 6 bases and 8 bases respectively, with 13 bases between them. Quantitative barcoded 5'-RACE was used to prepare TCR beta libraries. Each CDR3 protein is one row after TCRdb ran MiXCR on the 5' RACE reads. The table shows about 130,000 distinct CDR3 sequences, with roughly 8.8% occurring only once. The sequence came from a male donor with ankylosing spondylitis or in good health (not recorded which). This chain links TRBV7-9 with TRBJ1-1; tentative D call: TRBD1 (6 bases). Sequencing used blood, either unsorted or a sorted T cell fraction (not recorded which). DNA of the CDR3: TGTGCCAGCAGTCGTATTACAGGGGAAGCTTTCTTT. It encodes CASSRITGEAFF.